The entry that follows covers one TCR beta chain sequence. Per germline, CDR1 MNHEY and CDR2 SVGAGI. The CDR3 is made up of 12 amino acids. V gave up 5 bases and J gave up 11 bases, with 15 bases separating them. The sample originates from a study of shared clonotypes between healthy human individuals. Running of the assay took place at deep level. Each replicate PCR on the sorted subsets used about 0.2 ug DNA (around 31,000 T cell genomes). Methods used by the authors: Junction-only sequences without quality scores were provided by ImmunoSEQ, so filtering was different. TCRdb keeps only in-frame clones here, not all; method: immunoSEQ multiplex PCR. That table supplies the V and J calls and clone size; D and trimming were determined from the DNA. The sample holds 300,000 to 400,000 clones, roughly 70% seen once.

The sequenced sample was memory CD4+ T cells sorted from blood. Subset meaning: CD45RA-negative fraction. This sequence was found in a man in his thirties or forties in good health. The rearrangement links TRBV6-5 to TRBJ1-1; TRBD1 might be the D (5 bases). The CDR3 is CASSPDRTGAFF. The CDR3 nucleotides read TGTGCCAGCAGTCCCGACAGAACGGGGGCTTTCTTT.